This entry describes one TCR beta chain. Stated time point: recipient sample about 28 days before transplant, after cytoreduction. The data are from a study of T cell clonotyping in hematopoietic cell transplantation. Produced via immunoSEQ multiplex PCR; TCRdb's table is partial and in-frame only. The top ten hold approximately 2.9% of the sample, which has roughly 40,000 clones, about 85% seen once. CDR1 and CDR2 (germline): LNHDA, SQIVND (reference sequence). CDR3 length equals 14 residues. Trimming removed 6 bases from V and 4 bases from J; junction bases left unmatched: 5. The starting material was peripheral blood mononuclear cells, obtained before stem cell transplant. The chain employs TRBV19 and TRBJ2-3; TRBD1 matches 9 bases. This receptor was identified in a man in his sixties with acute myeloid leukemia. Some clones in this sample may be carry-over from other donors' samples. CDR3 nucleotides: TGTGCCAGTAGCCCCGGGACAGGGCCAGATACGCAGTATTTT. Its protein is CASSPGTGPDTQYF. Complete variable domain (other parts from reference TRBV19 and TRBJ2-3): DGGITQSPKYLFRKEGQNVTLSCEQNLNHDAMYWYRQDPGQGLRLIYYSQIVNDFQKGDIAEGYSVSREKKESFPLTVTSAQKNPTAFYLCASSPGTGPDTQYFGPGTRLTVL.